This TCR beta chain stems from a study of T cells in Graves' hyperthyroidism and ophthalmopathy. Study-level findings and limits: The model forecast ophthalmopathy, anticipating it by a median approximately 6.2 months before onset.

In its sample, this clonotype was seen a few times. Its target is not known. Amplified regions were TCR beta CDR3 sequences from RNA transcripts. The HTBI primer set was used in a first-round RT-PCR of the TCR CDR3. Via MiXCR, TCRdb re-called the multiplex PCR reads, giving one row per CDR3 protein. The sample lists fewer than 450,000 distinct CDR3 sequences, about 18% occurring once. Trimming took 1 base from V and 0 from J; bases not matched to a gene: 1. The CDR3 contains 15 residues. CDR1 and CDR2 from the germline V gene are SEHNR and FQNEAQ (reference sequence). This chain links TRBV7-9 with TRBJ2-7; TRBD1 agrees at 9 bases. The sequence came from a woman aged 25-40 years with Graves' hyperthyroidism that later progressed to Graves' ophthalmopathy. Sequencing was done on a sample of blood. The CDR3 DNA reads as TGTGCCAGCAGCTTAGAGACAGGGGGCTCCTACGAGCAGTACTTC. It translates to CASSLETGGSYEQYF.